Listed below are T cell receptor beta chains from one sample, sequenced in a study of CD8 T cells in Susac syndrome. TCRdb itself ran the immunoSEQ multiplex PCR reads through MiXCR, one entry per CDR3 protein. The table has tens of thousands of distinct CDR3 sequences, 96% seen once. Sequenced material: CD4+ T cells from PBMCs. Receptors originate from a human donor with multiple sclerosis. Both conserved end residues are part of each CDR3. Each record gives: D gene, J gene, clone size, V gene, CDR3 protein, CDR3 DNA. D genes are given only for firm matches. Clone size is stated in some rows and not others, as once, few, many or a class when expanded.

TRBD1 | TRBJ2-7 | NA | TRBV7-9 | CASSSDRDASYEQYF | TGTGCCAGCAGCTCGGACAGGGATGCGTCCTACGAGCAGTACTTC
NA | TRBJ2-2 | NA | TRBV6-4 | CASSGTTGELFF | TGTGCCAGCAGTGGGACGACCGGGGAGCTGTTTTTT
NA | TRBJ2-2 | NA | TRBV6-2/TRBV6-3 | CASSYSRGRYTGELFF | TGTGCCAGCAGTTATAGTCGGGGACGCTACACCGGGGAGCTGTTTTTT
TRBD1 | TRBJ2-1 | NA | TRBV12-3/TRBV12-4 | CASSFGTGGNEQFF | TGTGCCAGCAGTTTTGGGACAGGGGGCAATGAGCAGTTCTTC
TRBD1 | TRBJ2-3 | once | TRBV28 | CASTYRDRHTDTQYF | TGTGCCAGCACCTACCGGGACAGACACACAGATACGCAGTATTTT
NA | TRBJ1-5 | NA | TRBV20-1 | CSARSDSDNQPQHF | TGCAGTGCTAGATCCGACAGTGACAATCAGCCCCAGCATTTT
NA | TRBJ1-6 | NA | TRBV12-3/TRBV12-4 | CATKTGPNSPLHF | TGTGCCACTAAGACTGGCCCTAATTCACCCCTCCACTTT
NA | TRBJ2-5 | few | TRBV18 | CASSPGPETQYF | TGTGCCAGCTCACCAGGCCCAGAGACCCAGTACTTC
TRBD1 | TRBJ1-6 | NA | TRBV3-1 | CASSPGGGGNSPLHF | TGTGCCAGCAGCCCAGGGGGGGGAGGTAATTCACCCCTCCACTTT
NA | TRBJ1-6 | few | TRBV30 | CAWTRQLYSPLHF | TGTGCCTGGACCAGGCAGCTATATTCACCCCTCCACTTT
TRBD1 | TRBJ2-1 | NA | TRBV6-2/TRBV6-3 | CASRDGTGSYNEQFF | TGTGCCAGCAGGGACGGGACAGGTTCCTACAATGAGCAGTTCTTC
NA | TRBJ2-7 | few | TRBV4-1 | CASSQQAELSYEQYF | TGCGCCAGCAGCCAACAAGCGGAGCTATCCTACGAGCAGTACTTC
NA | TRBJ2-7 | once | TRBV20-1 | CSAKGLGVWEQYF | TGCAGTGCTAAAGGACTGGGGGTGTGGGAGCAGTACTTC
NA | TRBJ2-3 | NA | TRBV5-4 | CASSLSRGLDTQYF | TGTGCCAGCAGCTTGTCTCGGGGGCTAGATACGCAGTATTTT
TRBD2 | TRBJ2-7 | NA | TRBV30 | CAWSPGTTREQYF | TGTGCCTGGAGTCCCGGGACTACTAGAGAGCAGTACTTC
NA | TRBJ2-1 | NA | TRBV11-2 | CASSLVQGYYNEQFF | TGTGCCAGCAGCTTAGTACAGGGATACTACAATGAGCAGTTCTTC
NA | TRBJ1-6 | NA | TRBV3-1 | CASSQTRFINSPLHF | TGTGCCAGCAGCCAAACCCGGTTTATTAATTCACCCCTCCACTTT
NA | TRBJ1-6 | once | TRBV4-1 | CASSQEPGYNSPLHF | TGCGCCAGCAGCCAAGAGCCCGGATATAATTCACCCCTCCACTTT
NA | TRBJ2-7 | NA | TRBV7-2 | CASRLRQSYEQYF | TGTGCCAGCCGGTTGAGACAGTCCTACGAGCAGTACTTC
NA | TRBJ1-6 | NA | TRBV3-1 | CASSPIGQAVNSPLHF | TGTGCCAGCAGCCCCATTGGGCAGGCAGTTAATTCACCCCTCCACTTT
NA | TRBJ2-2 | NA | TRBV12-3/TRBV12-4 | CASDTRDIGNTGELFF | TGTGCCAGCGACACCCGGGACATCGGGAACACCGGGGAGCTGTTTTTT
TRBD2 | TRBJ2-1 | NA | TRBV4-1 | CASSLKERGRSSYNEQFF | TGCGCCAGCAGCCTAAAGGAGCGGGGGCGCAGCTCCTACAATGAGCAGTTCTTC
TRBD1 | TRBJ2-1 | NA | TRBV7-2 | CASSSRPGQGAYNEQFF | TGTGCCAGCAGCTCACGTCCGGGACAGGGGGCTTACAATGAGCAGTTCTTC
NA | TRBJ2-3 | NA | TRBV28 | CASSSLTPRRTPQTSTDTQYF | TGTGCCAGCAGTTCGCTGACGCCGCGGCGCACCCCCCAAACTAGCACAGATACGCAGTATTTT
TRBD2 | TRBJ2-7 | NA | TRBV20-1 | CSATSGAIHEQYF | TGCAGTGCTACCAGCGGGGCAATCCACGAGCAGTACTTC
NA | TRBJ2-7 | NA | TRBV2 | CASSRSGLSSYEQYF | TGTGCCAGCAGTCGGTCCGGTCTTAGCTCCTACGAGCAGTACTTC
TRBD1 | TRBJ2-7 | NA | TRBV9 | CASSGPGTGVYEQYF | TGTGCCAGCAGCGGACCCGGGACAGGGGTCTACGAGCAGTACTTC
TRBD2 | TRBJ2-1 | NA | TRBV24-1 | CATSWAQGGEQFF | TGTGCCACCAGCTGGGCCCAGGGAGGGGAGCAGTTCTTC
NA | TRBJ2-7 | NA | TRBV28 | CASSLSTGPAYEQYF | TGTGCCAGCAGTTTATCAACAGGGCCAGCCTACGAGCAGTACTTC
NA | TRBJ1-1 | NA | TRBV27 | CASTIARTSIEAFF | TGTGCCAGCACCATAGCCCGGACATCGATTGAAGCTTTCTTT
NA | TRBJ2-5 | NA | TRBV2 | CASSETGSPVETQYF | TGTGCCAGCAGTGAAACAGGGTCTCCCGTGGAGACCCAGTACTTC
TRBD1 | TRBJ2-7 | NA | TRBV6-5 | CASSYRVGWGQGSEQYF | TGTGCCAGCAGTTACCGAGTTGGGTGGGGACAGGGCAGCGAGCAGTACTTC
TRBD1 | TRBJ2-2 | NA | TRBV7-2 | CASSRRADRGSGELFF | TGTGCCAGCAGCCGAAGAGCGGACAGGGGGTCGGGGGAGCTGTTTTTT
NA | TRBJ2-3 | NA | TRBV4-2 | CASSQEPGLNTDTQYF | TGTGCCAGCAGCCAAGAACCGGGACTTAACACAGATACGCAGTATTTT
NA | TRBJ1-5 | NA | TRBV30 | CAWTTAGGNQPQHF | TGTGCCTGGACCACTGCAGGGGGCAATCAGCCCCAGCATTTT
TRBD2 | TRBJ2-1 | NA | TRBV20-1 | CSAGASGGASEQFF | TGCAGTGCTGGGGCTAGCGGGGGGGCCAGTGAGCAGTTCTTC
NA | TRBJ2-5 | NA | TRBV6-1 | CASTPVDTAKGKTQYF | TGTGCCAGCACCCCAGTGGACACCGCCAAGGGGAAGACCCAGTACTTC